The 29 T cell receptor beta chains below come from one sample, sequenced in a study of cytomegalovirus exposure and HLA in healthy donors. The primer mix had 60 Vbeta and 13 Jbeta primers. Sequencing used immunoSEQ multiplex PCR; TCRdb keeps in-frame clones, though not all of them. Here the sample table reports roughly 58,000 clones. Sequencing input: PBMCs. The receptors originated from a woman aged 45-65 years in good health and CMV-seropositive.

The rearrangement joins TRBV6-5 to TRBJ1-2, with 7 bases aligning to TRBD1. Germline CDR1 and CDR2: MNHEY and SVGAGI. The CDR3 consists of 14 residues. V lost 2 bases and J lost 5; bases outside the gene matches: 5. The CDR3 protein is CASSYPGQRYGYTF. The CDR3 coding sequence is TGTGCCAGCAGTTACCCGGGACAGAGATATGGCTACACCTTC.

The V call is TRBV4-1, the J call TRBJ2-5; D possibly corresponds to TRBD1 (6 bases). Germline CDR1 is MGHRA and CDR2 is YSYEKL. The V and J ends lost 4 bases and 2 bases respectively, with 14 bases between them. The CDR3 has 15 residues. For the CDR3, the DNA is TGCGCCAGCAGCCCCAACCCCGGACAGCAAGAGACCCAGTACTTC. It codes for CASSPNPGQQETQYF.

This chain's CDR3 is CASSLEPGLAVNEQFF. CDR3 in DNA: TGTGCCAGCAGCTTGGAGCCGGGACTAGCGGTCAATGAGCAGTTCTTC. This chain links TRBV11-2 with TRBJ2-1, with 11 bases that match TRBD2. The CDR3 loop spans 16 amino acids. The V gene end was trimmed by 3 bases and the J gene end by 6 bases; junction bases not matched to a gene: 7. Germline CDR1 is SGHAT and CDR2 is FQNNGV.

The chain links TRBV4-3 to TRBJ1-4, with D possibly matching TRBD1 (5 bases). Germline V gene data show CDR1 as LGHNA and CDR2 as YSLEER. This CDR3 contains 15 residues. V was pared by 4 bases and J by 6 bases, with 15 bases between. CDR3 bases: TGCGCCAGCAGCCCAACCCGGCGGGGGGATGAAAAACTGTTTTTT. Amino acid sequence: CASSPTRRGDEKLFF.

The chain links TRBV11-2 to TRBJ1-4; 9 bases match TRBD1. The germline V gene has CDR1 SGHAT and CDR2 FQNNGV. Trimming took 4 bases from V and 8 from J; bases not matched to a gene: 8. This CDR3 has 15 residues. In DNA form, the CDR3 reads TGTGCCAGCAGCTCGACCGGGACAGGGCGAGAAAAACTGTTTTTT. Protein product: CASSSTGTGREKLFF.

V and J are TRBV5-1 and TRBJ2-7, with 7 bases fitting TRBD1. The CDR3 has 14 amino acids. Germline CDR1 is SGHRS and CDR2 is YFSETQ. Trimming removed 6 bases from V and 2 bases from J; junction bases left unmatched: 8. CDR3 amino acids: CASNPSGQPYEQYF. DNA for the CDR3: TGCGCCAGCAACCCGTCGGGACAGCCCTACGAGCAGTACTTC.

The CDR3 nucleotides read TGTGCCAGCAGTCGACAGGACTCATATGGCTACACCTTC. This sequence encodes CASSRQDSYGYTF. V gene TRBV27 combines with J gene TRBJ1-2; possibly TRBD1 for D (6 bases). The germline CDR1 and CDR2 sequences are MNHEY and SMNVEV (reference sequence). The CDR3 covers 13 residues. V shed 5 bases and J shed 5 bases, with 12 bases lying between them.

This sequence joins TRBV2 and TRBJ1-3; possibly TRBD1 for D (6 bases). The CDR3 has 17 amino acids. V was clipped by 5 bases and J by 0 bases, with 17 bases between them. Per germline, CDR1 SNHLY and CDR2 FYNNEI. CDR3 region: CASSQTIGTTSGNTIYF. DNA for the CDR3: TGTGCCAGCAGTCAAACTATCGGGACAACCTCTGGAAACACCATATATTTT. The full variable domain, in which reference TRBV2 and TRBJ1-3 provide the parts outside the CDR3, is EPEVTQTPSHQVTQMGQEVILRCVPISNHLYFYWYRQILGQKVEFLVSFYNNEISEKSEIFDDQFSVERPDGSNFTLKIRSTKLEDSAMYFCASSQTIGTTSGNTIYFGEGSWLTVV.

This chain joins TRBV4-2 and TRBJ1-4; no firm D call. Germline V gene data show CDR1 as LGHNA and CDR2 as YNFKEQ. The V end lost 3 bases, the J end lost 4 bases, and 9 bases lay between the germline ends. The CDR3 totals 14 residues. The CDR3 coding sequence is TGTGCCAGCAGCCAGCCTGGAGATAATGAAAAACTGTTTTTT. Its protein is CASSQPGDNEKLFF.

The gene calls are TRBV9 and TRBJ2-3; no clear D gene. The CDR3 contains 12 residues. V shed 0 bases and J shed 3 bases, with 2 bases lying between them. Germline CDR1 SGDLS, CDR2 YYNGEE. This chain's CDR3 is CASSVATDTQYF. As DNA, the CDR3 is TGTGCCAGCAGCGTAGCTACAGATACGCAGTATTTT.

This sequence joins TRBV4-3 and TRBJ1-1; perhaps TRBD1 as D (5 bases). Per germline, CDR1 LGHNA and CDR2 YSLEER. The CDR3 totals 15 residues. Trimming left V 0 bases short and J 4 bases short, with 12 bases between. Here the CDR3 reads CASSQDRGTGTEAFF. The CDR3 DNA reads TGCGCCAGCAGCCAAGATAGGGGAACAGGCACTGAAGCTTTCTTT.

The CDR3 DNA is TGTGCCAGCAGCTACTCTAACAGGGATGGTCAGCCCCAGCATTTT. It encodes CASSYSNRDGQPQHF. J is TRBJ1-5 and V is TRBV7-9; weak D call: TRBD1 (6 bases). CDR1 and CDR2 (germline): SEHNR, FQNEAQ (reference sequence). The CDR3 sequence is 15 residues long. Trimming removed 4 bases from V and 6 bases from J, with 16 bases in between. Full variable domain (outside the CDR3, taken from reference TRBV7-9 and TRBJ1-5): DTGVSQNPRHKITKRGQNVTFRCDPISEHNRLYWYRQTLGQGPEFLTYFQNEAQLEKSRLLSDRFSAERPKGSFSTLEIQRTEQGDSAMYLCASSYSNRDGQPQHFGDGTRLSIL.

In DNA, the CDR3 is TGCAGCGTCGCCAAGGAGACCGCTGACGAGCAGTACTTC. It translates to CSVAKETADEQYF. The rearrangement uses TRBV29-1 and TRBJ2-7; D is unresolved. The germline V gene has CDR1 SQVTM and CDR2 ANQGSEA. Trimming pared 6 bases from V and 5 bases from J, leaving 17 bases between. The CDR3 sequence is 13 residues long.

The V call is TRBV13, the J call TRBJ2-6; D is unclear. The germline V gene encodes CDR1 PRHDT and CDR2 FYEKMQ (reference sequence). V shed 5 bases and J shed 2 bases, with 10 bases lying between them. This CDR3 comprises 15 residues. The DNA for the CDR3 is TGTGCCAGCAGCCCTCCCCGGGCTGGGGCCAACGTCCTGACTTTC. This codes for CASSPPRAGANVLTF.

V usage is TRBV14 and J usage is TRBJ1-2; 7 nucleotides line up with TRBD1. Germline V gene sequence: CDR1 SGHDN, CDR2 FVKESK. The trim removed 1 base at V and 0 bases at J, leaving 5 bases unmatched. The CDR3 contains 16 residues. The CDR3 bases are TGTGCCAGCAGCCAAGGTGGGACAGCAGCTAACTATGGCTACACCTTC. Translating gives CASSQGGTAANYGYTF.

V usage is TRBV30 and J usage is TRBJ2-7; 7 bases fit TRBD2. The CDR3 extends over 14 amino acids. Per the germline V gene, CDR1 is GTSNPN and CDR2 is SVGIG (reference sequence). Trimming removed 2 bases from V and 2 bases from J; junction bases left unmatched: 6. The CDR3 spells CAWSTSSGPYEQYF. For the CDR3, the DNA is TGTGCCTGGAGTACGTCTAGCGGACCCTACGAGCAGTACTTC.

The chain has TRBV9 and TRBJ1-1, with 7 positions matching TRBD1. Trimming at V came to 4 bases and at J to 5 bases, leaving 17 bases not matched to a gene. The CDR3 contains 17 residues. Germline CDR1 reads SGDLS; CDR2 reads YYNGEE. The CDR3 reads CASSPLRDSGPGTEAFF. CDR3 bases: TGTGCCAGCAGCCCTCTGAGGGACAGCGGTCCGGGGACTGAAGCTTTCTTT.

The rearrangement uses TRBV18 and TRBJ2-5, with D hard to call. This CDR3 has 13 residues. The germline V and J ends were trimmed by 2 bases and 5 bases, with 9 bases remaining between them. Germline-derived CDR1 and CDR2 are KGHSH and LQKENI. The CDR3 nucleotides are TGTGCCAGCTCACCAAACAGTGGGGAGACCCAGTACTTC. Translation gives CASSPNSGETQYF.

The chain employs TRBV4-1 and TRBJ2-3; a possible D gene is TRBD2 (6 bases). This CDR3 is 15 amino acids long. Trimming took off 2 bases at V and 1 base at J, with 10 bases between the two ends. Per the germline V gene, CDR1 is MGHRA and CDR2 is YSYEKL. CDR3 protein: CASSQRGWGTDTQYF. CDR3 nucleotides: TGCGCCAGCAGCCAACGGGGGTGGGGCACAGATACGCAGTATTTT.

The chain is built from TRBV5-1 and TRBJ1-2; D might be TRBD1 (6 bases). Deletions cut 4 bases from V and 4 bases from J, with 11 bases between. The CDR3 spans 13 residues. The germline V gene has CDR1 SGHRS and CDR2 YFSETQ. CDR3 amino acids: CASSADSGYGYTF. The CDR3 DNA follows: TGCGCCAGCAGCGCGGACAGTGGCTATGGCTACACCTTC.

Regarding this clone: An end of the junction differs from the germline gene, which may be a read error. This chain uses TRBV5-1 with TRBJ2-4, with D possibly matching TRBD2 (7 bases). Per the germline V gene, CDR1 is SGHRS and CDR2 is YFSETQ. This CDR3 is built from 10 residues. CDR3 bases: TGCGCCAGCAGCAGGGGGGGCGTGGACTTC. This translates into CASSRGGVDF.

The V call is TRBV6-6, the J call TRBJ2-1; maybe TRBD1 (5 bases). Germline lookup yields CDR1 MNHNY and CDR2 SVGAGI (reference sequence). V was trimmed by 2 bases and J by 9 bases, leaving 5 bases between them. This CDR3 is 11 amino acids long. The CDR3 loop reads CASSYGAEQFF. In DNA form, the CDR3 reads TGTGCCAGCAGTTACGGGGCTGAGCAGTTCTTC.

The chain employs TRBV11-2 and TRBJ1-5, with D perhaps TRBD1 (5 bases). The V gene's germline CDR1 is SGHAT and CDR2 FQNNGV. V was clipped by 3 bases and J by 0 bases, with 12 bases between them. CDR3 length: 16 residues. The CDR3 protein is CASSLSGLSSNQPQHF. The DNA for the CDR3 is TGTGCCAGCAGCTTGTCAGGGCTCAGTAGCAATCAGCCCCAGCATTTT.

The CDR3: CASSLAVAGGAYEQYF. The CDR3 DNA reads as TGCGCCAGCAGCTTGGCGGTAGCGGGAGGGGCCTACGAGCAGTACTTC. The genes are TRBV5-1 and TRBJ2-7; 11 bases are a match to TRBD2. There are 16 residues in the CDR3. With 0 bases clipped from V and 2 bases from J, the junction kept 4 bases outside the gene matches. Per the germline V gene, CDR1 is SGHRS and CDR2 is YFSETQ.

The chain recombines TRBV7-9 with TRBJ2-1; TRBD2 matches 13 bases. This CDR3 contains 15 residues. V was clipped by 9 bases and J by 6 bases; unmatched bases: 8. CDR1 and CDR2 (germline): SEHNR, FQNEAQ (reference sequence). CDR3 sequence: CASQTWTSGSNEQFF. The DNA for the CDR3 is TGTGCCAGTCAAACTTGGACTAGCGGGAGCAATGAGCAGTTCTTC.

The gene calls are TRBV9 and TRBJ2-7; D is undetermined. This CDR3 is 12 amino acids long. Trimming took 4 bases from V and 5 from J, leaving 10 bases between them. Germline loops: CDR1 SGDLS, CDR2 YYNGEE. CDR3 DNA: TGTGCCAGCAGCCCCCGAGTACACGAGCAGTACTTC. This sequence encodes CASSPRVHEQYF.

The rearrangement joins TRBV29-1 to TRBJ2-7, with 8 bases aligning to TRBD1. The CDR3 spans 15 residues. J was trimmed by 1 base and V by 1 base; bases with no gene match: 6. CDR1 is SQVTM and CDR2 is ANQGSEA in the germline V gene. CDR3 in DNA: TGCAGCGTTGAAGGAGACAGGGGACTTTCCTACGAGCAGTACTTC. It is translated as CSVEGDRGLSYEQYF.

The chain links TRBV10-1 to TRBJ2-2, with 12 bases matching TRBD2. The germline CDR1 and CDR2 sequences are WNHNN and SYGVQD (reference sequence). The CDR3 covers 14 residues. V lost 6 bases and J lost 7; bases outside the gene matches: 3. The CDR3 DNA sequence: TGCGCCAGCAGACGACTAGCGGGAGACGGGGAGCTGTTTTTT. Residues: CASRRLAGDGELFF.

V is TRBV11-2 and J is TRBJ2-5, with 8 bases that match TRBD2. The CDR3 length is 14 residues. The germline V gene encodes CDR1 SGHAT and CDR2 FQNNGV. Germline trimming cut 7 bases from V and 4 bases from J; bases unmatched to any gene: 8. The CDR3 DNA is TGTGCCAGCACCCATCGCGGGGGGCGAGAGACCCAGTACTTC. Residues: CASTHRGGRETQYF.